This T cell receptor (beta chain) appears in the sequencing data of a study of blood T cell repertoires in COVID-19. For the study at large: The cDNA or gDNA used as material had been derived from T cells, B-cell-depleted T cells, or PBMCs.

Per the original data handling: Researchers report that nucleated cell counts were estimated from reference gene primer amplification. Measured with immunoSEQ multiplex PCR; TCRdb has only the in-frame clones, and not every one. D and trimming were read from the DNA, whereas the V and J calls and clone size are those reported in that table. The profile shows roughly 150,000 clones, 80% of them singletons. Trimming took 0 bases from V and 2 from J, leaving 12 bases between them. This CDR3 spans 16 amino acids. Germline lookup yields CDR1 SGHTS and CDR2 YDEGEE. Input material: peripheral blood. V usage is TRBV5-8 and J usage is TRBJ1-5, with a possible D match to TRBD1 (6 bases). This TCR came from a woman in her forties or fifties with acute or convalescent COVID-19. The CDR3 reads CASSLGGGLGNQPQHF. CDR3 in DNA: TGTGCCAGCAGCTTGGGCGGGGGCTTGGGCAATCAGCCCCAGCATTTT.